Below, one T cell receptor (beta chain) is given with its context. This sample is part of a study of blood T cells in healthy people across ages. J gave up 3 bases and V 1 base, and 12 bases lay outside the gene matches. Germline V gene data show CDR1 as MDHEN and CDR2 as SYDVKM. This CDR3 spans 18 amino acids. A sample-barcoded 5' primer and a J-beta primer mix were used in a second PCR of about 7 to 12 cycles. TCRdb used MiXCR to reprocess the 5' RACE reads, holding one entry per CDR3 protein. The top ten hold less than 0.75% of the sample, which has more than 900,000 distinct CDR3 sequences, around 25% seen once. The same specimen was also included in a second study, on T cells of mothers and their children.

The sequencing sample was made of blood. V gene TRBV28 combines with J gene TRBJ2-3, with TRBD1 identical over 8 bases. This receptor was taken from a girl aged 2 to 10 in good health. The CDR3: CASSLLRTGLVATDTQYF. As DNA, the CDR3 is TGTGCCAGCAGTTTATTGAGGACAGGGCTCGTCGCGACAGATACGCAGTATTTT.